This entry lists 16 T cell receptor beta chains sequenced from one sample in a study of tumor-infiltrating lymphocytes in primary liver carcinoma. The investigators made TCR beta cDNA from around 530 ng total RNA, using a constant-region primer. Three nested multiplex PCR rounds, a slightly modified ARM-PCR, produced the libraries for TCR beta. Use of TRBV1-TRBV30 forward primers with a C-beta reverse primer characterized the first two PCR rounds, which lasted about 9 cycles each. TCRdb fed the multiplex PCR reads into MiXCR, producing one record per CDR3 protein. There are more than 45,000 distinct CDR3 sequences in the sample; 70% to 80% occur only once, and roughly 25% lies in the top ten. From unsorted bulk tissue weighing roughly 19-34 mg, DNA and RNA were co-extracted. Sequencing used liver tumor tissue from sampling region 5. Described subset: tumor region T5, tumor centre. These receptors all stem from a middle-aged man with primary liver carcinoma and hepatitis B virus infection.

Turning to this clonotype: A junction end diverges from the germline sequence, so it may reflect a read error. This sequence joins TRBV29-1 and TRBJ2-5, with 8 bases matching TRBD1. CDR1 and CDR2 from the germline V gene are SQVTM and ANQGSEA. The CDR3 contains 15 residues. The CDR3 DNA follows: TGCAGCGCTGAAGCGGACAGGGTGCGAGTAGAGACCCAGTACTTC. Residues: CSAEADRVRVETQYF. The whole variable domain, remainder taken from reference TRBV29-1 and TRBJ2-5, is SAVISQKPSRDICQRGTSLTIQCQVDSQVTMMFWYRQQPGQSLTLIATANQGSEATYESGFVIDKFPISRPNLTFSTLTVSNMSPEDSSIYLCSAEADRVRVETQYFGPGTRLLVL.

Remarks on this clonotype: A junction end diverges from the germline sequence, so it may reflect a read error. The rearrangement joins TRBV11-1 to TRBJ2-7, with TRBD2 as a possible D gene (5 bases). The CDR3 totals 17 residues. Germline V lookup: CDR1 SGHAT, CDR2 FQDESV (reference sequence). Here the CDR3 reads CTSNLGPAGESSYEQYF. CDR3 bases: TGTACCAGCAACTTAGGCCCGGCGGGTGAAAGCTCCTACGAGCAGTACTTC. The complete variable domain, with remaining parts taken from reference TRBV11-1 and TRBJ2-7, reads EAEVAQSPRYKITEKSQAVAFWCDPISGHATLYWYRQILGQGPELLVQFQDESVVDDSQLPKDRFSAERLKGVDSTLKIQPAELGDSAMYLCTSNLGPAGESSYEQYFGPGTRLTVT.

A word on this clonotype: A junction boundary mismatches the germline segment, possibly from a read error. For the CDR3, the DNA is TGTACCAGCAGCACCAGGGGTGGTGAAGCTTTCTTT. Translated, it gives CTSSTRGGEAFF. V is TRBV13 and J is TRBJ1-1; D is possibly TRBD1 (6 bases). This CDR3 spans 12 amino acids. Germline CDR1 PRHDT, CDR2 FYEKMQ (reference sequence).

With regard to this clonotype: At one end the junction does not follow the germline gene, possibly because of a read error. V is TRBV6-5 and J is TRBJ2-2, with D uncertain. Germline V CDR1 and CDR2: MNHEY, SVGAGI. The CDR3 extends over 14 amino acids. The CDR3 coding sequence is TGTGTCAGCAGTTACCAAGTAGGGACCGGGGAGCTGTTTTTT. Protein: CVSSYQVGTGELFF.

The rearrangement links TRBV10-1 to TRBJ2-5, with D unclear. The CDR3 totals 13 residues. V was pared by 3 bases and J by 3 bases, with 8 bases between. Germline CDR1 reads WNHNN; CDR2 reads SYGVQD (reference sequence). The CDR3 is CASSDNSKETQYF. The CDR3 coding sequence is TGCGCCAGCAGTGATAACAGTAAAGAGACCCAGTACTTC.

Turning to this clonotype: One junction end does not reproduce the germline sequence, and a read error may be involved. This chain joins TRBV4-2 and TRBJ2-7; D tentatively reads TRBD1 or TRBD2 (5 bases each). The CDR3 totals 15 residues. Germline V gives CDR1 LGHNA, CDR2 YNFKEQ. This chain's CDR3 is CASSQDKGSGYEKYF. The CDR3 DNA follows: TGTGCAAGCAGCCAAGATAAGGGGAGCGGCTACGAAAAGTACTTC.

This clonotype was detected once. One junction end disagrees with the germline gene, perhaps due to a read error. The V gene is TRBV14, the J gene TRBJ1-5, with D unresolved. In germline, CDR1 is SGHDN, CDR2 FVKESK. The length of the CDR3 is 13 residues. CDR3 in DNA: TGTGCCAGCAGAGCGGCAAGGGTTCAGCCCCAGCAGTTT. Translation gives CASRAARVQPQQF.

The CDR3 nucleotides are TGTGCCTGCCGAAGGGGTAATATTGAAGCTTTCTTT. Translating it yields CACRRGNIEAFF. The genes are TRBV6-1 and TRBJ1-1; a weak D match, TRBD1 (5 bases). The germline V gene encodes CDR1 MNHNS and CDR2 SASEGT. The length of the CDR3 is 12 residues. The V end was cut by 11 bases, the J end by 7 bases, with 17 bases between.

To note about this clonotype: The junction and the germline gene differ at one end; a read error may be behind it. V gene TRBV7-8 combines with J gene TRBJ2-7; D is perhaps TRBD1 (6 bases). Germline V gives CDR1 SGHVS, CDR2 FQNEAQ. This CDR3 spans 14 amino acids. Here the CDR3 reads CASSPRDIRFEQYF. CDR3 in DNA: TGTGCCAGCAGCCCGAGGGACATCCGCTTCGAGCAGTATTTC.

With respect to this clonotype: At one boundary the junction diverges from the germline segment, which might be a read error. The V and J genes are TRBV11-1 and TRBJ2-2; D not resolved. The CDR3 contains 13 residues. In germline, CDR1 is SGHAT, CDR2 FQDESV (reference sequence). The CDR3 region is CDSSLCDTGELFF. Written as DNA, the CDR3 is TGTGACAGCAGCCTTTGTGACACCGGGGAGCTGTTTTTT.

Concerning this clonotype itself: Mismatch with germline at one junction end may stem from a read error. This chain connects TRBV7-9 to TRBJ2-3; D is perhaps TRBD1 or TRBD2 (5 bases each). Germline values: CDR1 SEHNR, CDR2 FQNEAQ (reference sequence). This CDR3 contains 15 residues. In DNA, the CDR3 is TGTGCCAGCAGCTCGGTCAGGGACGGGGTAGATATGCAGTATTTT. This translates into CASSSVRDGVDMQYF.

A remark on this clonotype: Germline is not matched at one junction end, which may reflect a read error. This chain uses TRBV11-1 with TRBJ2-3; either TRBD1 or TRBD2 may fit D (5 bases each). The V gene's germline CDR1 is SGHAT and CDR2 FQDESV (reference sequence). The CDR3 is 19 residues long. The CDR3 loop is CTSSSGGSSVVARTDTQYF. CDR3 nucleotide sequence: TGCACCAGCAGCTCTGGGGGAAGCTCTGTTGTAGCCCGCACAGATACGCAGTATTTT.

V usage is TRBV30 and J usage is TRBJ1-2; 8 nucleotides match TRBD1. Germline V gene lookup returns CDR1 GTSNPN and CDR2 SVGIG (reference sequence). Unmatched junction bases numbered 16, after V lost 6 bases and J lost 7 bases. The CDR3 contains 15 residues. The CDR3 region is CACPCWTGSVGGYTF. The CDR3 DNA is TGTGCCTGCCCCTGCTGGACAGGGTCGGTGGGTGGCTACACCTTC.

In regard to this clonotype: The CDR3 does not close with the conserved phenylalanine or tryptophan, likely indicating a read error. The V and J genes are TRBV30 and TRBJ2-5; TRBD1 agrees at 8 bases. Germline lookup yields CDR1 GTSNPN and CDR2 SVGIG (reference sequence). This CDR3 is built from 13 residues. CDR3 sequence (DNA): TGCGCCTTAAACACAGGGGGGACAGAGACCCAGTACTTA. This sequence encodes CALNTGGTETQYL.

In its sample, this clonotype was seen many times. A much bigger clone sits one base away, suggesting this may be a read error. This chain uses TRBV30 with TRBJ1-1; D is unresolved. V was pared by 2 bases and J by 1 base, with 14 bases between. Germline CDR1 is GTSNPN and CDR2 is SVGIG (reference sequence). This CDR3 is built from 15 residues. In nucleotides, the CDR3 is TGTGCCTGGAGTCTAGCGAGACTTGGGAACACTGAAGCTTTCTTT. Translating gives CAWSLARLGNTEAFF.

The chain combines TRBV30 with TRBJ2-1; D is possibly TRBD2 (6 bases). CDR1 and CDR2 (germline): GTSNPN, SVGIG (reference sequence). The CDR3 sequence is 13 residues long. The DNA for the CDR3 is TGTTCCTTGAGTCCCTGCGGGAACAATGAGCAGTTCTTC. Translation: CSLSPCGNNEQFF.